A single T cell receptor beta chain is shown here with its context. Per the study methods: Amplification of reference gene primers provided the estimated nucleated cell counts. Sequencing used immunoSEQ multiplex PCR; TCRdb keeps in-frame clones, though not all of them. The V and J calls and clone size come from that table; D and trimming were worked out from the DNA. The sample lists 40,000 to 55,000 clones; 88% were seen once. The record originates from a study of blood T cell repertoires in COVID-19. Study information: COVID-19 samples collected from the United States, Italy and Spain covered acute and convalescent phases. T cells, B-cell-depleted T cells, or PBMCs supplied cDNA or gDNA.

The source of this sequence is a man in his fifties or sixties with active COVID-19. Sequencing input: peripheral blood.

In nucleotides, the CDR3 is TGTGCCAGCAGCCCAGTCGGAGCCTTGGGTGAAAAACTGTTTTTT. This sequence encodes CASSPVGALGEKLFF. This chain uses TRBV9 with TRBJ1-4; D not resolved. V was trimmed by 4 bases and J by 7 bases, leaving 17 bases between them. CDR1 SGDLS and CDR2 YYNGEE come from the germline V gene. This CDR3 is 15 amino acids long.